These 29 T cell receptor beta chains came from one sample sequenced in a study of brain T cells in children with intractable seizures. TCRdb's table, derived via immunoSEQ multiplex PCR, lists solely in-frame clones and lacks some. The sample has 60,000 to 85,000 clones; under 95% are singletons. Sequences were derived from peripheral blood, sampled at surgery. These receptors all come from a boy less than two years old with tuberous sclerosis and intractable seizures.

The V and J genes are TRBV7-9 and TRBJ2-5; possible D gene TRBD1, 6 bases. Germline CDR1 and CDR2: SEHNR and FQNEAQ (reference sequence). V lost 5 bases and J 1 base, leaving 14 bases between the germline ends. The CDR3 extends over 15 amino acids. CDR3 amino acids: CASSAQDSFQETQYF. The CDR3 region has the DNA TGTGCCAGCAGCGCCCAGGACAGCTTCCAAGAGACCCAGTACTTC.

The V call is TRBV5-1, the J call TRBJ2-1; 8 nucleotides match TRBD2. Germline V gives CDR1 SGHRS, CDR2 YFSETQ. J gave up 3 bases and V 3 bases, and 8 bases lay outside the gene matches. CDR3 size: 16 residues. CDR3 in DNA: TGCGCCAGCAGCTACCAGGGAGCGGGGGTCTACAATGAGCAGTTCTTC. The encoded protein is CASSYQGAGVYNEQFF.

This clone has more than one count but fewer than ten. J is TRBJ1-2 and V is TRBV19; tentative D call: TRBD1 (5 bases). CDR1 and CDR2 from the germline V gene are LNHDA and SQIVND (reference sequence). The CDR3 covers 13 residues. V was pared by 6 bases and J by 2 bases, with 10 bases between. The CDR3, as DNA: TGTGCCAGTAGCCCTCACAGGAACTATGGCTACACCTTC. Translating gives CASSPHRNYGYTF.

V and J are TRBV25-1 and TRBJ2-5, with 9 positions matching TRBD1. Germline CDR1 MGHDK, CDR2 SYGVNS. The ends lost 3 bases at V and 3 bases at J; junction bases unmatched: 11. The CDR3 contains 17 residues. Here the CDR3 DNA reads TGTGCCAGCAGTGACCACAGGACAGGGGAAGTGGAAGAGACCCAGTACTTC. Amino acid sequence: CASSDHRTGEVEETQYF.

The gene calls are TRBV6-1 and TRBJ1-2, with 9 bases fitting TRBD1. Unmatched junction bases numbered 1, after V lost 0 bases and J lost 5 bases. The CDR3 runs to 14 residues. CDR1 and CDR2 from the germline V gene are MNHNS and SASEGT. The CDR3 DNA reads TGTGCCAGCAGTGAAGCGGACAGGGGTTATGGCTACACCTTC. This codes for CASSEADRGYGYTF.

The V gene is TRBV25-1, the J gene TRBJ2-7, with no clear D. Trimming cost V 3 bases and J 5 bases, with 11 bases left between them. CDR3 length equals 13 residues. Germline V gene sequence: CDR1 MGHDK, CDR2 SYGVNS. The CDR3 protein is CASSEYAWNEQYF. CDR3 nucleotides: TGTGCCAGCAGTGAGTATGCGTGGAACGAGCAGTACTTC.

The gene calls are TRBV15 and TRBJ2-3, with 8 bases fitting TRBD2. CDR1 and CDR2 from the germline V gene are LNHNV and YYDKDF (reference sequence). The CDR3 length is 14 residues. Unmatched junction bases numbered 4, after V lost 4 bases and J lost 4 bases. CDR3 region: CATSTREEADTQYF. DNA for the CDR3: TGTGCCACCAGCACGCGGGAGGAGGCAGATACGCAGTATTTT.

V usage is TRBV27 and J usage is TRBJ1-1, with no clear D. This CDR3 spans 17 amino acids. Germline V gives CDR1 MNHEY, CDR2 SMNVEV (reference sequence). Trimming left V 5 bases short and J 5 bases short, with 24 bases between. This chain's CDR3 is CASSPRAERGGRTEAFF. Here the CDR3 DNA reads TGTGCCAGCAGTCCTCGCGCCGAGCGGGGAGGGAGGACTGAAGCTTTCTTT.

This chain connects TRBV7-2 to TRBJ2-5; 10 bases map to TRBD2. Looked up from germline, CDR1 is SGHTA and CDR2 is FQGNSA. There are 16 residues in the CDR3. The ends lost 1 base at V and 5 bases at J; junction bases unmatched: 7. This CDR3 is CASSLVPAGGEETQYF. For the CDR3, the DNA is TGTGCCAGCAGCTTAGTCCCAGCGGGGGGGGAGGAGACCCAGTACTTC.

This chain links TRBV12-5 with TRBJ2-1, with 7 nucleotides matching TRBD2. The CDR3 runs to 14 residues. Germline loops: CDR1 LGHNT, CDR2 FRNRAP. V trimming: 5 bases; J trimming: 1 base; junction bases outside the gene matches: 2. CDR3 in amino acids: CASGLGGSYNEQFF. CDR3 DNA sequence: TGTGCTAGTGGTCTGGGGGGGTCCTACAATGAGCAGTTCTTC.

This chain uses TRBV6-6 with TRBJ1-5, with a weak D call TRBD1 (6 bases). The CDR3 covers 15 residues. Germline values: CDR1 MNHNY, CDR2 SVGAGI (reference sequence). The V end was cut by 2 bases, the J end by 3 bases, with 11 bases between. In DNA form, the CDR3 reads TGTGCCAGCAGTTACGGAACAGGGCACAATCAGCCCCAGCATTTT. It specifies CASSYGTGHNQPQHF.

The chain is built from TRBV4-1 and TRBJ2-1; D unclear. Trimming took 0 bases from V and 10 from J, leaving 7 bases between them. CDR1 is MGHRA, CDR2 YSYEKL, per germline. This CDR3 has 12 residues. CDR3 sequence reads: CASSQDIREQFF. Here the CDR3 DNA reads TGCGCCAGCAGCCAAGATATCCGGGAGCAGTTCTTC.

This chain uses TRBV27 with TRBJ2-5; no definite D call. The germline gives CDR1 MNHEY, CDR2 SMNVEV (reference sequence). The CDR3 has 10 residues. V was clipped by 8 bases and J by 1 base, with 2 bases between them. The CDR3 region is CASGQETQYF. The CDR3 DNA reads as TGTGCCAGCGGCCAAGAGACCCAGTACTTC.

The chain's CDR3 is CSVVPQGGSVWLETQYF. CDR3 nucleotides: TGCAGCGTTGTTCCCCAGGGGGGTAGTGTATGGTTGGAGACCCAGTACTTC. The chain uses TRBV29-1 and TRBJ2-5; the D gene is possibly TRBD1 (7 bases). The V end lost 4 bases, the J end lost 5 bases, and 26 bases lay between the germline ends. This CDR3 is 17 amino acids long. Germline loops: CDR1 SQVTM, CDR2 ANQGSEA.

V is TRBV19 and J is TRBJ1-4; a possible D gene is TRBD1 (6 bases). The CDR3 extends over 13 amino acids. The germline V and J ends were trimmed by 10 bases and 0 bases, with 9 bases remaining between them. The germline CDR1 and CDR2 sequences are LNHDA and SQIVND (reference sequence). The CDR3 reads CATRTATNEKLFF. The DNA for the CDR3 is TGTGCCACCCGGACAGCAACTAATGAAAAACTGTTTTTT.

The chain has TRBV3-1 (or the pseudogene TRBV3-2) and TRBJ1-1; D gene unclear. CDR1 and CDR2 (germline): LGHDT, YNNKEL (reference sequence). The CDR3 has 12 amino acids. The V end was cut by 6 bases, the J end by 11 bases, with 16 bases between. In DNA, the CDR3 is TGTGCCAGCAGGAACCGGGAGGCCAGTGCTTTCTTT. Translating gives CASRNREASAFF.

The chain carries TRBV7-9 and TRBJ2-1; the match to TRBD2 covers 10 bases. CDR1 and CDR2 from the germline V gene are SEHNR and FQNEAQ (reference sequence). CDR3 length: 16 amino acids. The V and J ends lost 4 bases and 6 bases, in that order; junction bases with no gene match: 9. The CDR3 DNA follows: TGTGCCAGCAGCTCAAGTCCGGGACTAGCGCGCAATGAGCAGTTCTTC. It encodes CASSSSPGLARNEQFF.

The chain links TRBV12-3 or TRBV12-4 to TRBJ2-4; D remains ambiguous. This CDR3 has 13 residues. V was trimmed by 8 bases and J by 8 bases, leaving 16 bases between them. CDR3 sequence: CASDHPGSDIQYF. CDR3 DNA sequence: TGTGCCAGCGACCACCCGGGTTCAGACATTCAGTACTTC.

The CDR3 loop reads CASSQERGQGAGELFF. The CDR3 bases are TGTGCCAGCAGCCAAGAAAGGGGACAGGGCGCCGGGGAGCTGTTTTTT. V is TRBV3-1 (or the pseudogene TRBV3-2) and J is TRBJ2-2; 9 nucleotides line up with TRBD1. Unmatched junction bases numbered 5, after V lost 0 bases and J lost 6 bases. This CDR3 is 16 amino acids long. In germline, CDR1 is LGHDT, CDR2 YNNKEL (reference sequence).

The CDR3 bases are TGCAGTGCTAGTGGTCCGGGGGATGAGCAGTTCTTC. Translated, it gives CSASGPGDEQFF. The rearrangement joins TRBV20-1 to TRBJ2-1; a weak D match, TRBD2 (6 bases). The length of the CDR3 is 12 residues. Deletions cut 3 bases from V and 8 bases from J, with 11 bases between. Germline lookup yields CDR1 DFQATT and CDR2 SNEGSKA (reference sequence).

The V gene is TRBV7-3, the J gene TRBJ2-2; D might be TRBD1 or TRBD2, each matching 6 bases. CDR1 and CDR2 from the germline V gene are SGHTA and FQGTGA. The V end was cut by 5 bases, the J end by 4 bases, with 23 bases between. The CDR3 has 18 residues. This CDR3 reads CASSVGGHSRVGTGELFF. The CDR3 DNA reads TGTGCCAGCAGCGTAGGGGGGCATTCCCGGGTGGGCACCGGGGAGCTGTTTTTT.

The V call is TRBV19, the J call TRBJ2-5, with 9 bases lining up with TRBD2. Trimming cost V 6 bases and J 1 base; bases outside gene matches: 9. CDR3 length: 16 residues. CDR1 LNHDA and CDR2 SQIVND come from the germline V gene (reference sequence). The CDR3 sequence: CASSQISGGPQETQYF. The CDR3 DNA is TGTGCCAGTAGCCAAATTAGCGGGGGACCCCAAGAGACCCAGTACTTC.

This clone was seen only once. The V and J genes are TRBV3-1 (or the pseudogene TRBV3-2) and TRBJ2-2, with TRBD2 matching over 10 bases. CDR1 is LGHDT, CDR2 YNNKEL, per germline (reference sequence). The V gene end was trimmed by 0 bases and the J gene end by 10 bases; junction bases not matched to a gene: 14. The CDR3 extends over 18 amino acids. The CDR3 here is CASSQDWLAGAGPEELFF. In DNA form, the CDR3 reads TGTGCCAGCAGCCAAGATTGGCTAGCGGGGGCCGGGCCCGAGGAGCTGTTTTTT.

V and J are TRBV19 and TRBJ2-5; D is unclear. Germline CDR1 is LNHDA and CDR2 is SQIVND (reference sequence). CDR3 length equals 15 residues. Trimming removed 0 bases from V and 5 bases from J, with 13 bases in between. The CDR3 loop is CASSIEGKTRETQYF. CDR3 bases: TGTGCCAGTAGTATAGAAGGGAAAACGAGGGAGACCCAGTACTTC. Filled out from reference TRBV19 and TRBJ2-5, the complete variable domain reads DGGITQSPKYLFRKEGQNVTLSCEQNLNHDAMYWYRQDPGQGLRLIYYSQIVNDFQKGDIAEGYSVSREKKESFPLTVTSAQKNPTAFYLCASSIEGKTRETQYFGPGTRLLVL.

This chain links TRBV6-5 with TRBJ2-7, with 7 positions matching TRBD1. V gave up 2 bases and J gave up 5 bases; unmatched junction bases: 12. The CDR3 length is 16 residues. Germline V CDR1 and CDR2: MNHEY, SVGAGI. CDR3 amino acids: CASSYPGATGLNEQYF. The CDR3 DNA follows: TGTGCCAGCAGTTACCCAGGAGCGACAGGGTTGAACGAGCAGTACTTC.

The genes are TRBV30 and TRBJ1-1, with a tentative D call TRBD1 (5 bases). The germline V gene encodes CDR1 GTSNPN and CDR2 SVGIG (reference sequence). V was cut by 1 base and J by 0 bases, with 12 bases left in between. The CDR3 spans 15 residues. The CDR3 region has the DNA TGTGCCTGGAGTGAACTAGACAGCCTGAACACTGAAGCTTTCTTT. Its protein product is CAWSELDSLNTEAFF.

This clone was recorded only once. V is TRBV29-1 and J is TRBJ1-2; maybe TRBD1 (5 bases). Germline loops: CDR1 SQVTM, CDR2 ANQGSEA. V was shortened by 2 bases and J by 9 bases, with 10 bases between the two germline ends. This CDR3 has 11 residues. CDR3 coding DNA: TGCAGCGTTGAAAGCAGGGAGCGCTACACCTTC. This gives the protein CSVESRERYTF.

The CDR3 here is CASRRDREQYF. In DNA, the CDR3 is TGTGCCAGCAGACGCGATAGGGAGCAGTACTTC. V is TRBV6-5 and J is TRBJ2-7; D gene uncertain. This CDR3 is built from 11 residues. Germline V gene lookup returns CDR1 MNHEY and CDR2 SVGAGI. With 6 bases removed from V and 7 bases from J, the gap between germline ends came to 10 bases.

The rearrangement joins TRBV5-4 to TRBJ1-1, with D perhaps matching TRBD1 (6 bases). This CDR3 has 13 residues. The germline V gene encodes CDR1 SGHNT and CDR2 YYREEE (reference sequence). Trimming took 0 bases from V and 3 from J, leaving 6 bases between them. As DNA, the CDR3 is TGTGCCAGCAGCTTGGGGGGGCACACTGAAGCTTTCTTT. Its translation is CASSLGGHTEAFF.